The rows below give T cell receptor beta chains drawn from one sample of a study of blood T cell repertoires in COVID-19. TCRdb's copy holds only in-frame clones and misses some; the assay was immunoSEQ multiplex PCR. The sample lists hundreds of thousands of clones, roughly 87% occurring once. Sequences were obtained from PBMCs or T cells enriched from blood (not recorded which). The receptor set was obtained from a woman in her thirties who had recovered from COVID-19. Each CDR3 is given with its conserved first and last residue. D genes are given only for firm matches. Size is omitted from some rows. Given values are once, few, many or a class for expanded clones.

NA	TRBV9	TRBD2	TRBJ2-5	CASSATSGQETQYF	TGTGCCAGCAGTGCGACTAGCGGTCAAGAGACCCAGTACTTC
NA	TRBV5-8	NA	TRBJ1-5	CASSSTADYNQPQHF	TGTGCCAGCAGCAGTACAGCGGATTACAATCAGCCCCAGCATTTT
NA	TRBV27	TRBD2	TRBJ2-2	CASRRVAGGAGELFF	TGTGCCAGCAGAAGGGTAGCGGGAGGGGCCGGGGAGCTGTTTTTT
NA	TRBV6-5	TRBD1	TRBJ1-5	CASSSDRGGNQPQHF	TGTGCCAGCAGTTCGGACAGGGGTGGCAATCAGCCCCAGCATTTT
NA	TRBV9	NA	TRBJ2-3	CASSVVGDTQYF	TGTGCCAGCAGCGTAGTCGGAGATACGCAGTATTTT
NA	TRBV6-5	TRBD1	TRBJ1-6	CASSRGTGGLSPLHF	TGTGCCAGCAGCCGTGGGACAGGGGGATTATCACCCCTCCACTTT
once	TRBV30	NA	TRBJ1-1	CAWSSTRGNTEAFF	TGTGCCTGGAGTTCGACCAGGGGGAACACTGAAGCTTTCTTT
NA	TRBV4-1	NA	TRBJ2-3	CASSQGQGRATDTQYF	TGCGCCAGCAGCCAAGGGCAGGGGAGGGCCACAGATACGCAGTATTTT
NA	TRBV7-9	TRBD2	TRBJ2-2	CASRTLASNTGELFF	TGTGCCAGCAGAACACTAGCGTCTAACACCGGGGAGCTGTTTTTT
NA	TRBV27	NA	TRBJ1-5	CASSLSSYSNQPQHF	TGTGCCAGCAGTTTATCCAGTTATAGCAATCAGCCCCAGCATTTT
NA	TRBV11-2	TRBD2	TRBJ2-3	CASSLELAGNTDTQYF	TGTGCCAGCAGCTTAGAACTAGCGGGAAACACAGATACGCAGTATTTT
NA	TRBV5-1	NA	TRBJ2-1	CASTEQSSYNEQFF	TGCGCCAGCACGGAGCAGAGTTCCTACAATGAGCAGTTCTTC
NA	TRBV20-1	NA	TRBJ1-3	CSASTAGNTIYF	TGCAGTGCTAGTACAGCTGGAAACACCATATATTTT
NA	TRBV12-3/TRBV12-4	TRBD1	TRBJ1-2	CASSYRGLYGYTF	TGTGCCAGCAGTTACAGGGGGCTTTATGGCTACACCTTC
NA	TRBV5-5	TRBD1	TRBJ2-7	CASSLGTGPSYEQYF	TGTGCCAGCAGCTTGGGGACAGGGCCCTCCTACGAGCAGTACTTC
once	TRBV11-2	TRBD1	TRBJ1-2	CASSPGQGPFWGYTF	TGTGCCAGCAGCCCCGGACAGGGGCCTTTTTGGGGCTACACCTTC
NA	TRBV11-3	TRBD1	TRBJ1-2	CASSLVPGTGGGYGYTF	TGTGCCAGCAGCTTAGTCCCCGGGACAGGGGGGGGTTATGGCTACACCTTC
NA	TRBV28	TRBD1	TRBJ1-6	CASSPPTGGRSNSPLHF	TGTGCCAGCAGTCCGCCGACAGGGGGCAGAAGTAATTCACCCCTCCACTTT
NA	TRBV7-2	NA	TRBJ1-5	CASSLARSNQPQHF	TGTGCCAGCAGCTTAGCTCGTAGCAATCAGCCCCAGCATTTT
NA	TRBV28	TRBD1	TRBJ2-7	CASSLRGGVQGVQYF	TGTGCCAGCAGTTTACGAGGAGGAGTACAGGGGGTGCAGTACTTC
NA	TRBV18	TRBD1	TRBJ1-4	CASSPLPGTGNEKLFF	TGTGCCAGCTCACCACTTCCCGGGACAGGGAATGAAAAACTGTTTTTT
once	TRBV19	TRBD2	TRBJ2-4	CASSTGTKTKNIQYF	TGTGCCAGTAGTACCGGGACTAAGACCAAAAACATTCAGTACTTC
NA	TRBV7-2	TRBD1	TRBJ1-2	CASSPRLSRTGVTSGYTF	TGTGCCAGCAGCCCTAGATTGTCCCGGACAGGCGTTACCTCTGGCTACACCTTC
NA	TRBV23-1	TRBD1	TRBJ2-7	CASSRGQGNSYEQYF	TGCGCCAGCAGTCGAGGACAGGGAAATTCCTACGAGCAGTACTTC